These 14 T cell receptor beta chains were sequenced from one sample in a study of Ad26.COV2.S vaccination and SARS-CoV-2 variants (dated by TCRdb to 2020 to 2023). Receptor libraries were prepared by the immunoSEQ multiplex PCR assay. Drawn from immuneACCESS, this table holds only the in-frame rearrangements with V and J called that TCRdb kept. Clones are partly lost; checked studies trace under half to an unresolved V gene and leave the rest unexplained. The table for this sample lists hundreds of thousands of clones; 87% of them were counted only once. Approximately 3.4% of the sample lies in the top ten. The treatment or condition label, read with the paper, signifies: around 19 received Ad26.COV2.S at low or high dose, single or two shots; 5 received placebo; per-sample allocation not given. For vaccine and placebo recipients, the sequenced repertoires came from samples collected on day 63 after the first injection.

Here the sequenced sample was peripheral blood, taken in a trial of Ad26.COV2.S vaccine versus placebo. The origin of the receptors is a person aged 18-60 years who received the Ad26.COV2.S COVID-19 vaccine or a placebo.

The chain's CDR3 is CASSPTSGGANEQFF. The CDR3, as DNA: TGTGCCAGCAGTCCGACTAGCGGGGGGGCTAATGAGCAGTTCTTC. The rearrangement uses TRBV2 and TRBJ2-1, with 14 bases aligning to TRBD2. The V segment lost 5 bases and the J segment 7 bases; nucleotides outside the gene matches: 4. The CDR3 contains 15 residues. Germline CDR1 and CDR2: SNHLY and FYNNEI. Combining the CDR3 with reference TRBV2 and TRBJ2-1 gives the whole variable domain EPEVTQTPSHQVTQMGQEVILRCVPISNHLYFYWYRQILGQKVEFLVSFYNNEISEKSEIFDDQFSVERPDGSNFTLKIRSTKLEDSAMYFCASSPTSGGANEQFFGPGTRLTVL.

The chain links TRBV18 to TRBJ2-7; unclear D gene. Trimming left V 3 bases short and J 3 bases short, with 6 bases between. From germline, CDR1 is KGHSH and CDR2 LQKENI. This CDR3 spans 12 amino acids. CDR3 in DNA: TGTGCCAGCTCACCGGGCAGCTACGAGCAGTACTTC. This sequence encodes CASSPGSYEQYF.

The chain joins TRBV3-1 (or the pseudogene TRBV3-2) to TRBJ2-7; 8 positions match TRBD2. Trimming took 1 base from V and 5 from J; bases not matched to a gene: 4. Germline CDR1 and CDR2: LGHDT and YNNKEL (reference sequence). The CDR3 is 14 residues long. The CDR3 sequence is CASSQAGGPNEQYF. DNA of the CDR3: TGTGCCAGCAGCCAAGCGGGAGGGCCGAACGAGCAGTACTTC.

The DNA for the CDR3 is TGTGCCTGGAGTGCAGGACAGGGGTCCATCCAAGAGACCCAGTACTTC. This gives the protein CAWSAGQGSIQETQYF. The chain employs TRBV30 and TRBJ2-5, with 9 bases fitting TRBD1. Germline-derived CDR1 and CDR2 are GTSNPN and SVGIG (reference sequence). The CDR3 sequence is 16 residues long. Germline trimming cut 1 base from V and 1 base from J; bases unmatched to any gene: 7.

DNA for the CDR3: TGTGCCAGTAGGGATACAGGGGGAACTAATGAAAAACTGTTTTTT. It specifies CASRDTGGTNEKLFF. The chain uses TRBV19 and TRBJ1-4, with 8 bases aligning to TRBD1. Per germline, CDR1 LNHDA and CDR2 SQIVND (reference sequence). The CDR3 is 15 residues long. V was pared by 6 bases and J by 1 base, with 4 bases of the junction left unmatched.

The count of this clone is one. The J gene is TRBJ2-5, the V gene TRBV4-2, with no clear D. The length of the CDR3 is 13 residues. Per germline, CDR1 LGHNA and CDR2 YNFKEQ. V lost 4 bases and J 4 bases, leaving 10 bases between the germline ends. The CDR3 region is CASSPGRRETQYF. The CDR3 DNA follows: TGTGCCAGCAGCCCCGGGCGACGAGAGACCCAGTACTTC.

V usage is TRBV5-5 and J usage is TRBJ1-2; 8 bases match TRBD1. The CDR3 extends over 16 amino acids. Per the germline V gene, CDR1 is SGHKS and CDR2 is YYEKEE (reference sequence). The junction had 9 bases not matched to a gene; V was cut back by 2 bases and J by 3 bases. The CDR3 nucleotides read TGTGCCAGCAGCTTACTTGTGGGACAGGACTACTATGGCTACACCTTC. Translating it yields CASSLLVGQDYYGYTF.

The chain links TRBV7-2 to TRBJ1-6, with D hard to call. CDR3 length: 15 residues. Deletions cut 1 base from V and 7 bases from J, with 11 bases between. Germline CDR1 SGHTA, CDR2 FQGNSA. For the CDR3, the DNA is TGTGCCAGCAGCTTAGTTCCGGGATGGAATTCACCCCTCCACTTT. It encodes CASSLVPGWNSPLHF. The full variable domain, in which reference TRBV7-2 and TRBJ1-6 provide the parts outside the CDR3, is GAGVSQSPSNKVTEKGKDVELRCDPISGHTALYWYRQSLGQGLEFLIYFQGNSAPDKSGLPSDRFSAERTGGSVSTLTIQRTQQEDSAVYLCASSLVPGWNSPLHFGNGTRLTVT.

This chain connects TRBV5-1 to TRBJ1-5; TRBD1 might be the D (5 bases). This CDR3 spans 14 amino acids. V shed 2 bases and J shed 5 bases, with 11 bases lying between them. Germline CDR1 and CDR2: SGHRS and YFSETQ. The CDR3 is CASSFDSPDQPQHF. DNA of the CDR3: TGCGCCAGCAGCTTTGACAGTCCCGATCAGCCCCAGCATTTT. The full variable domain, its missing parts supplied by reference TRBV5-1 and TRBJ1-5, is KAGVTQTPRYLIKTRGQQVTLSCSPISGHRSVSWYQQTPGQGLQFLFEYFSETQRNKGNFPGRFSGRQFSNSRSEMNVSTLELGDSALYLCASSFDSPDQPQHFGDGTRLSIL.

The chain combines TRBV2 with TRBJ2-4, with D unclear. Looked up from germline, CDR1 is SNHLY and CDR2 is FYNNEI. The CDR3 sequence is 12 residues long. With 4 bases removed from V and 5 bases from J, the gap between germline ends came to 6 bases. The CDR3 coding sequence is TGTGCCAGCAGTGGACGACAAAACATTCAGTACTTC. As protein: CASSGRQNIQYF.

This clone was counted only a few times. CDR3 amino acids: CASSQEGREGTGELFF. CDR3 sequence (DNA): TGTGCCAGCAGCCAAGAAGGCCGGGAGGGGACCGGGGAGCTGTTTTTT. This chain links TRBV4-2 with TRBJ2-2; 8 nucleotides agree with TRBD2. The V and J ends lost 0 bases and 5 bases, in that order; junction bases with no gene match: 5. CDR1 and CDR2 (germline): LGHNA, YNFKEQ. This CDR3 spans 16 amino acids.

Written as DNA, the CDR3 is TGTGCCAACACAGACAGCTTGAACACTGAAGCTTTCTTT. Protein product: CANTDSLNTEAFF. The V gene is TRBV6-5, the J gene TRBJ1-1; possible D gene TRBD1, 5 bases. This CDR3 region has 13 residues. Trimming took off 10 bases at V and 0 bases at J, with 12 bases between the two ends. Germline V gene data show CDR1 as MNHEY and CDR2 as SVGAGI.

This clone was picked up one time. The rearrangement uses TRBV7-2 and TRBJ1-2; 9 bases match TRBD1. The CDR3 spans 15 residues. Trimming took 2 bases from V and 4 from J; bases not matched to a gene: 5. Germline lookup yields CDR1 SGHTA and CDR2 FQGNSA. The CDR3 is CASSLQGQGLYGYTF. For the CDR3, the DNA is TGTGCCAGCAGCTTACAGGGACAGGGCCTCTATGGCTACACCTTC.

The chain carries TRBV19 and TRBJ2-5; TRBD2 aligns across 10 bases. Trimming took 5 bases from V and 1 from J; bases not matched to a gene: 10. There are 17 residues in the CDR3. Germline CDR1 LNHDA, CDR2 SQIVND (reference sequence). CDR3: CASSSGAGGPSQETQYF. Written as DNA, the CDR3 is TGTGCCAGTAGTTCTGGAGCGGGGGGGCCGTCCCAAGAGACCCAGTACTTC. The whole variable domain, remainder taken from reference TRBV19 and TRBJ2-5, is DGGITQSPKYLFRKEGQNVTLSCEQNLNHDAMYWYRQDPGQGLRLIYYSQIVNDFQKGDIAEGYSVSREKKESFPLTVTSAQKNPTAFYLCASSSGAGGPSQETQYFGPGTRLLVL.